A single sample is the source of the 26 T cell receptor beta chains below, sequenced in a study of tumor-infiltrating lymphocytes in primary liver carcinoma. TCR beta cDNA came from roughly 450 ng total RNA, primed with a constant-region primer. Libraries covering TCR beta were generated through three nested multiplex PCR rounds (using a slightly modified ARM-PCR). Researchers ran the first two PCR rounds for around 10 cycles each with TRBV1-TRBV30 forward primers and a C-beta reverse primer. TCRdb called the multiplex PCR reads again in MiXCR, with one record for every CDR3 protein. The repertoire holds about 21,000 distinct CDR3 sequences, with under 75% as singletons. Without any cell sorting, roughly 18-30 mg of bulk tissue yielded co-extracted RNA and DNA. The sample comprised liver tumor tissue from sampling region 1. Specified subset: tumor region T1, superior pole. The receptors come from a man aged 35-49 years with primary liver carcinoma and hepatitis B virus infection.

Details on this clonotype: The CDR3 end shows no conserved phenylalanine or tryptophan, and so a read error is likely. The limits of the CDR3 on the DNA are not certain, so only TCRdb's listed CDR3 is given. CDR3 amino acids: CASSSTAYAEALL. The chain employs TRBV6-2 or TRBV6-3 and TRBJ1-1. From its first to its last residue, the CDR3 has 13 amino acids. Germline CDR1 is MNHEY and CDR2 is SVGEGT.

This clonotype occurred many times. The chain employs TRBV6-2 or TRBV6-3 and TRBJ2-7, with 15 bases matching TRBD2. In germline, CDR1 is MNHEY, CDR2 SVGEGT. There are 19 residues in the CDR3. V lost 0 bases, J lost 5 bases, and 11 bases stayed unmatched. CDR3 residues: CASSYSKWTSGRAPNEQYF. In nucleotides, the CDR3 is TGTGCCAGCAGTTACTCGAAGTGGACTAGCGGGAGGGCCCCCAACGAGCAGTACTTC.

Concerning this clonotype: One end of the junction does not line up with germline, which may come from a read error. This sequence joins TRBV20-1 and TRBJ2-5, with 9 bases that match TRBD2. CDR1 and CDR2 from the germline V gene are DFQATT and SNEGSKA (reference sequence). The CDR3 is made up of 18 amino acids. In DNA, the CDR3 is TGCAGTGCTTTCCTAGCGGGATCCACCGCAGGGCCCCAAGAGGCCCAGTACTTC. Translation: CSAFLAGSTAGPQEAQYF.

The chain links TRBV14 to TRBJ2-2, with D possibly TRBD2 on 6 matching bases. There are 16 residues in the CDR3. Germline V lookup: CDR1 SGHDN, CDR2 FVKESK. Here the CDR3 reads CVRSHRRTGLTGELFF. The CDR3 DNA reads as TGTGTCAGGAGCCACAGAAGGACGGGACTCACCGGGGAGCTGTTTTTT.

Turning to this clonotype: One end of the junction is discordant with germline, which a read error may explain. The CDR3 DNA reads as TGTACCAGCAGTTACTCGGGGCTTGCGGGAGGGCTCTACGAGCAGTACTTC. This translates into CTSSYSGLAGGLYEQYF. V usage is TRBV6-5 and J usage is TRBJ2-7; TRBD2 matches 9 bases. The V gene's germline CDR1 is MNHEY and CDR2 SVGAGI. The CDR3 is 17 amino acids.

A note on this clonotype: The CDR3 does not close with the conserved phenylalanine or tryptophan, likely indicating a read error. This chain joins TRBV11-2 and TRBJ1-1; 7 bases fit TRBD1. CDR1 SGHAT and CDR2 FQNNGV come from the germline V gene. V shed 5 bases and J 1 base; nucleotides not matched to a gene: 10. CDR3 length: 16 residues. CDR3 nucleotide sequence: TGTGCCAGCAGCCCAACCAGGGGGTTGGCGAACACTGAAGCTTTCTAT. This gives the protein CASSPTRGLANTEAFY.

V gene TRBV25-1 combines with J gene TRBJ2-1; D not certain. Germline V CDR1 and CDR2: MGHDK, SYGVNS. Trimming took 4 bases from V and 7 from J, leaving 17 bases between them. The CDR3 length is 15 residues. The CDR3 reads CASSADWGIKNEQFF. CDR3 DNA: TGTGCCAGCAGTGCCGACTGGGGAATTAAGAATGAGCAGTTCTTC.

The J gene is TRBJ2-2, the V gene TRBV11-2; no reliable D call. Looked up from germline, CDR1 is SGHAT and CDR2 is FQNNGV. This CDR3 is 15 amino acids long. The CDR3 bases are TGTGTCAACAGCTTTGCAGGATCGAACACCGGGGAGCTGTTTTTT. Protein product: CVNSFAGSNTGELFF.

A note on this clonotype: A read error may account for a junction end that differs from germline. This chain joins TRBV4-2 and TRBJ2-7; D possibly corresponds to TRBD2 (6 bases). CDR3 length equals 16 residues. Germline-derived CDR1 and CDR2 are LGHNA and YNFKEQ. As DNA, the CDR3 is TGTGCCAGGAGCCAAGCGGCTGGCGGGGTTTCCTACGGGCAGTACTTC. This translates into CARSQAAGGVSYGQYF.

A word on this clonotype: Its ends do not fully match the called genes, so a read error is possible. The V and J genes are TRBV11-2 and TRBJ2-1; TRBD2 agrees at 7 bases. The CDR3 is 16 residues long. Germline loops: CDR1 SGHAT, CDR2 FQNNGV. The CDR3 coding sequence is TGTACCAGCAACCCTTTCCCCAGCGGGAAGGATGGTGAGCAGTTCTTC. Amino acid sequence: CTSNPFPSGKDGEQFF.

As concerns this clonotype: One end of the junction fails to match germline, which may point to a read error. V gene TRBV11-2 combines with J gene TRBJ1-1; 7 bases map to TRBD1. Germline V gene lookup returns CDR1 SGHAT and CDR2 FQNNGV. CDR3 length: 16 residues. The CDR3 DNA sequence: TGTGCCAGAAGCCCATCCAGGGGGTTGGTGAGCACTGAGGCTTTCTTT. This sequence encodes CARSPSRGLVSTEAFF.

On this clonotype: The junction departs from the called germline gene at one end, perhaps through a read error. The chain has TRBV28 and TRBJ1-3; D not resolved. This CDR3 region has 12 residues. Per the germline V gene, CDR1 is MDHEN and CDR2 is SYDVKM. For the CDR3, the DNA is TGTGCCAGCTACGTCTCTGGAAACGCCATATGTTTT. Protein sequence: CASYVSGNAICF. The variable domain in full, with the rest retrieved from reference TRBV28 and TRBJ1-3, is DVKVTQSSRYLVKRTGEKVFLECVQDMDHENMFWYRQDPGLGLRLIYFSYDVKMKEKGDIPEGYSVSREKKERFSLILESASTNQTSMYLCASYVSGNAICFGEGSWLTVV.

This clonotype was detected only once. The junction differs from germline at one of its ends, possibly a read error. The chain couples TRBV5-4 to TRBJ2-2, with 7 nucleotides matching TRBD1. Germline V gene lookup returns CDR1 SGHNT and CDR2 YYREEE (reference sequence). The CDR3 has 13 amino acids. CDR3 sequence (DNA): TGTACCAGCAGGGGGATGTGGATCGGGGAGCTGTTTTTT. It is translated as CTSRGMWIGELFF.

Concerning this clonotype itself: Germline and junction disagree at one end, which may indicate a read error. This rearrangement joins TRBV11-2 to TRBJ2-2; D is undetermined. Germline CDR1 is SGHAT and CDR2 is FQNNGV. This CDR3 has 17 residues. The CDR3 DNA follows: TGTGCCAGCGGCTTAGCATTGGAAGTGGCGAACACCGGGGAGCTGTTTTTT. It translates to CASGLALEVANTGELFF.

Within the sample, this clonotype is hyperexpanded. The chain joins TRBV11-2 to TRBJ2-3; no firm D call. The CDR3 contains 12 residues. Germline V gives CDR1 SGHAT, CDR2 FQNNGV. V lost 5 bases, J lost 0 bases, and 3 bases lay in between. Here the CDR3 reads CASSASTDTQYF. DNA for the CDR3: TGTGCCAGCAGCGCCAGCACAGATACGCAGTATTTT.

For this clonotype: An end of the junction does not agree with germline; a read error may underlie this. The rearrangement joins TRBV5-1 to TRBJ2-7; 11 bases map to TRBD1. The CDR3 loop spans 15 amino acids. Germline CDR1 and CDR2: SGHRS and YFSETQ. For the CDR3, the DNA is TGCGCCAGCAGACGGGGACAGGGGGTAGCCTGCGAGCGGTACTTC. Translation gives CASRRGQGVACERYF.

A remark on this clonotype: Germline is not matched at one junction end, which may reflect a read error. The DNA of the CDR3 is TGTGCCAGCAGTCTTTGGACAGGGATGGAAGCTGGGGCCAACGTCATGACTTTC. Its translation is CASSLWTGMEAGANVMTF. The V gene is TRBV6-5, the J gene TRBJ2-6; 8 bases are a match to TRBD1. The CDR3 covers 18 residues. The germline V gene has CDR1 MNHEY and CDR2 SVGAGI.

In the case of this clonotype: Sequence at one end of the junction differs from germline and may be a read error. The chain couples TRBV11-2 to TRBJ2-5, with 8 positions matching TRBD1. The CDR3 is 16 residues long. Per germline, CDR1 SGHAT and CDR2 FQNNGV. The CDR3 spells CATSLTAGGTGETQYF. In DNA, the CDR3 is TGTGCCACCAGCTTAACAGCAGGGGGCACGGGGGAGACACAGTACTTC.

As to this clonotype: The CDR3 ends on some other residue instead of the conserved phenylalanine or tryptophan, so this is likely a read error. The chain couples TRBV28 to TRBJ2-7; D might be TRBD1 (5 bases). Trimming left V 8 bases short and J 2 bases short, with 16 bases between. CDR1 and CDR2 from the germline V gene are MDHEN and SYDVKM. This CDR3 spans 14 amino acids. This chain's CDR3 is CASLSSQGTYEQYL. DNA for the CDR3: TGTGCCAGCCTCAGCTCGCAGGGAACCTACGAGCAGTACTTA.

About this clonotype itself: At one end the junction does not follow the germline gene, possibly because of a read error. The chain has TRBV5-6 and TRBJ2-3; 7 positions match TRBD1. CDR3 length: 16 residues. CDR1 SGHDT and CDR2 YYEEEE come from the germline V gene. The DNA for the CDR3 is TGTGTCAGCAGCTTCCTTGCTACAGGGGACACAGATACGCAGTATTTT. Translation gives CVSSFLATGDTDTQYF.

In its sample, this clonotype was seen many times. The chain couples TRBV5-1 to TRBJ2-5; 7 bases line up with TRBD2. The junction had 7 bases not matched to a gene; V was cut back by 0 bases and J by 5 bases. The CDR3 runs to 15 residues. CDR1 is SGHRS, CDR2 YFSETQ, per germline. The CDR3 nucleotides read TGCGCCAGCAGCTTGGTGGGCGGGAGTAGGGAGACCCAGTACTTC. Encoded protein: CASSLVGGSRETQYF.

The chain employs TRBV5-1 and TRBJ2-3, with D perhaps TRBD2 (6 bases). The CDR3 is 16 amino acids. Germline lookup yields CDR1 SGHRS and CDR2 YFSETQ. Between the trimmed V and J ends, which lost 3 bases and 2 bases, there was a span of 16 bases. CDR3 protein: CASSSLVTGATDTQYF. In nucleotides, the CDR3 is TGCGCCAGCAGCTCCCTAGTGACGGGAGCCACAGATACGCAGTATTTT.

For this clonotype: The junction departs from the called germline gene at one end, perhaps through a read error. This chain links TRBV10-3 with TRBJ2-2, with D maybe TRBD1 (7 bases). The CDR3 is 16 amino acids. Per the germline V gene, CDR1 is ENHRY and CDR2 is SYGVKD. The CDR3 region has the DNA TGTGCCATCATGGGGACAGAGGGCGGGAACACCGAGGAGCTGTTTTTT. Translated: CAIMGTEGGNTEELFF.

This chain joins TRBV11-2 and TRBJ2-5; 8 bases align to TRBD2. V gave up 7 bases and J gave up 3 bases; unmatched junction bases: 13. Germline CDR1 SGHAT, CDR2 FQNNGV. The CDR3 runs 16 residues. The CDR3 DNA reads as TGTGCCAGCATCGAAACTCCGGGCGGGGGGAAAGAGACCCAGTACTTC. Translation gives CASIETPGGGKETQYF. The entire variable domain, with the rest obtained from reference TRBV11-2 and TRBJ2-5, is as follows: EAGVAQSPRYKIIEKRQSVAFWCNPISGHATLYWYQQILGQGPKLLIQFQNNGVVDDSQLPKDRFSAERLKGVDSTLKIQPAKLEDSAVYLCASIETPGGGKETQYFGPGTRLLVL.

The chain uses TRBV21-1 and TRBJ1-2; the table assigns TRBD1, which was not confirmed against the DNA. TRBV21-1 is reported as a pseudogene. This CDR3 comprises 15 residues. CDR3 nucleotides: TGTGCCAGCGGCAATTACCCTGGGGGGGTATATGGCTACACCTTC. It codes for CASGNYPGGVYGYTF.

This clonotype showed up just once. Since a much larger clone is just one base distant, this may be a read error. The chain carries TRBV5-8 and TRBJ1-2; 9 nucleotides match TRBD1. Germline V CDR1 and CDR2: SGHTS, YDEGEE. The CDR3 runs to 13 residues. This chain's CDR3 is CANSLGQGDAYTF. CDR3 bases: TGTGCCAACAGCCTGGGACAGGGAGACGCCTACACCTTC.